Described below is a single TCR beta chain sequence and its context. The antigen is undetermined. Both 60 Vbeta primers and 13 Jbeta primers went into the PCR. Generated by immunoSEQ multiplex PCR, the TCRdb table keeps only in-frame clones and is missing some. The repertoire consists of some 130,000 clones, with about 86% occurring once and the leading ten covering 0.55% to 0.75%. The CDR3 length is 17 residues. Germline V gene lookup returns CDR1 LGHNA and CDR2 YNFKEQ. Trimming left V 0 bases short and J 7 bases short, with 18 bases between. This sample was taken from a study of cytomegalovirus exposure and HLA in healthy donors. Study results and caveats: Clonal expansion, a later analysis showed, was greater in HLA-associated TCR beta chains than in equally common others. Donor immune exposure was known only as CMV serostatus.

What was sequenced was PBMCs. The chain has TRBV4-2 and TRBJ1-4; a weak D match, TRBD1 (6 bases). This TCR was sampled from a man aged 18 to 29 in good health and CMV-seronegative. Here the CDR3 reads CASSQDRTVNRGEKLFF. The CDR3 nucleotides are TGTGCCAGCAGCCAAGATAGGACAGTAAATAGGGGTGAAAAACTGTTTTTT.